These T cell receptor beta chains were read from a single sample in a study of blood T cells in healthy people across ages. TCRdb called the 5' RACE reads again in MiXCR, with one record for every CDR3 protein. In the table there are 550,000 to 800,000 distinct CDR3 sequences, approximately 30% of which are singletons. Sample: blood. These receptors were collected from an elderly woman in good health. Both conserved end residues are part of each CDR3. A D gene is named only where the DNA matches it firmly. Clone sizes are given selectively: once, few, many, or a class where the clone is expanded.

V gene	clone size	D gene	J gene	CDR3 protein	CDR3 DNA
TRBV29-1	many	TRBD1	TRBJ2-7	CSAGQGESYEQYF	TGCAGCGCGGGACAGGGGGAATCCTACGAGCAGTACTTC
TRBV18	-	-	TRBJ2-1	CASSPPAGNNEQFF	TGTGCCAGCTCACCACCAGCGGGCAACAATGAGCAGTTCTTC
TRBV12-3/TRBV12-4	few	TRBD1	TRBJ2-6	CASRSRRQGSGANVLTF	TGTGCCAGCAGATCACGGAGACAGGGCTCTGGGGCCAACGTCCTGACTTTC
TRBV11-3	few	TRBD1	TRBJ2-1	CASSSPTGIHYNEQFF	TGTGCCAGCAGTTCTCCGACAGGGATTCATTACAATGAGCAGTTCTTC
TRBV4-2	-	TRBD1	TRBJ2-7	CASSPVGQDPYAYEQYF	TGTGCCAGCAGTCCCGTGGGACAGGATCCTTATGCCTACGAGCAGTACTTC
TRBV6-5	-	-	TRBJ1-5	CASSPLGGIGNQPQHF	TGTGCCAGCAGTCCTCTGGGGGGCATAGGGAATCAGCCCCAGCATTTT
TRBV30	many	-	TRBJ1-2	CAWTPLLGGYTF	TGTGCCTGGACGCCCCTGTTAGGGGGCTACACCTTC
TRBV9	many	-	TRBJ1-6	CASSVTGNNSPLHF	TGTGCCAGCAGCGTAACAGGGAATAATTCACCCCTCCACTTT
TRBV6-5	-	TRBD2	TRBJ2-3	CTSSYSAGGPKDTQYF	TGTACCAGCAGTTACTCGGCGGGGGGGCCCAAAGATACGCAGTATTTT
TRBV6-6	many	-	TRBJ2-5	CASSRAREETQYF	TGTGCCAGCTCACGGGCTAGAGAAGAGACCCAGTACTTC
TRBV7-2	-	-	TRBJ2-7	CASSLSTGGSWNSPLYF	TGTGCCAGCAGCTTATCGACCGGAGGTTCTTGGAATTCACCCCTCTACTTC
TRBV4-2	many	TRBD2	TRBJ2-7	CASSPSRTSGTSYEQYF	TGTGCCAGCAGCCCTTCTCGGACTAGCGGAACATCCTACGAGCAGTACTTC
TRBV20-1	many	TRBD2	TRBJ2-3	CSARAMSGGAATQYF	TGCAGTGCTAGAGCTATGAGCGGGGGGGCCGCGACGCAGTATTTT
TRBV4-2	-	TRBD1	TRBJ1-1	CASSPAGTGNTEAFF	TGTGCCAGCAGCCCAGCCGGGACAGGGAACACTGAAGCTTTCTTT
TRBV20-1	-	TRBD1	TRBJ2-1	CSAGGQGIPPQETQFF	TGCAGTGCCGGGGGACAGGGGATACCGCCCCAAGAGACCCAGTTCTTC
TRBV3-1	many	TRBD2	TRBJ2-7	CASSQDIAGGLYEQYF	TGTGCCAGCAGCCAAGATATCGCGGGGGGGCTGTACGAGCAGTACTTC
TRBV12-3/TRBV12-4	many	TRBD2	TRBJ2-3	CASSFYSGGTDTQYF	TGTGCCAGCAGTTTTTATAGCGGGGGCACAGATACGCAGTATTTT
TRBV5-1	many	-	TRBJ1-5	CASSSTGTPGQPQHF	TGCGCCAGCAGCTCAACGGGGACCCCCGGTCAGCCCCAGCATTTT
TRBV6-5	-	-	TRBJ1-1	CASSLAAGALNTEAFF	TGTGCCAGCAGTCTCGCCGCGGGGGCCCTGAACACTGAAGCTTTCTTT
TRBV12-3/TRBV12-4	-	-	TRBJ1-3	CASSLPRTAYSGNTIYF	TGTGCCAGCAGTTTGCCCCGAACAGCCTACTCTGGAAACACCATATATTTT
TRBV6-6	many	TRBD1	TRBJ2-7	CASSYPTTGGEQYF	TGTGCCAGCAGTTACCCTACGACAGGGGGGGAGCAGTACTTC
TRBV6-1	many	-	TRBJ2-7	CASMRDSYEQYF	TGTGCCAGCATGAGAGACTCCTACGAGCAGTACTTC
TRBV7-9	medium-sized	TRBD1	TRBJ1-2	CASSWTGSYGYTF	TGTGCCAGCAGCTGGACAGGTTCCTATGGCTACACCTTC
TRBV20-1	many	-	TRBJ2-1	CSARVPELSYNEQFF	TGCAGTGCTAGAGTGCCAGAGCTCTCCTACAATGAGCAGTTCTTC
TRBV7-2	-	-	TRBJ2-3	CASSYSGIPDDTQYF	TGTGCCAGCAGCTACTCCGGGATACCCGACGATACGCAGTATTTT
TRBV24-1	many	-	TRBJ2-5	CATSDRGQETQYF	TGTGCCACCAGTGATCGGGGGCAAGAGACCCAGTACTTC
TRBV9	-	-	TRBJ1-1	CASSVVDSMNTVAFF	TGTGCCAGCAGCGTAGTGGACAGCATGAACACTGTAGCTTTCTTT
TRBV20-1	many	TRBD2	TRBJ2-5	CSARTSGGKETQYF	TGCAGTGCTAGGACTAGCGGGGGGAAAGAGACCCAGTACTTC
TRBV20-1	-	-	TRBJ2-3	CSAPDFLGRTDTQYF	TGCAGTGCCCCCGACTTTTTGGGAAGGACAGATACGCAGTATTTT
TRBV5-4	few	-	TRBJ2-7	CASSLEGTYNEQYF	TGTGCCAGCAGCTTGGAGGGGACCTACAATGAGCAGTACTTC
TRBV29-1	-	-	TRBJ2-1	CSVEDRRSSYNEQFF	TGCAGCGTTGAAGATCGAAGATCCTCCTACAATGAGCAGTTCTTC
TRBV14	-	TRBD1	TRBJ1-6	CASSPWTGGYNNSPLHF	TGTGCCAGCAGCCCGTGGACAGGGGGCTACAATAATTCACCCCTCCACTTT
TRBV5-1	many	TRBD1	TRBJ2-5	CASSWDRRETQYF	TGCGCCAGCAGCTGGGACAGACGAGAGACCCAGTACTTC
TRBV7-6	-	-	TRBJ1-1	CASSPVDSEAFF	TGTGCCAGCAGCCCAGTGGACTCTGAAGCTTTCTTT
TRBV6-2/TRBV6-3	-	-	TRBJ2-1	CASSTPGLPREAEQFF	TGTGCCAGCAGTACCCCTGGCCTACCCCGAGAGGCGGAGCAGTTCTTC
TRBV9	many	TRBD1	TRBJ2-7	CASSPRVTGVHEQYF	TGTGCCAGCAGCCCCCGGGTGACAGGGGTTCACGAGCAGTACTTC
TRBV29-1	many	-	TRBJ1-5	CSVGRGQGQPQHF	TGCAGCGTTGGGCGGGGGCAGGGTCAGCCCCAGCATTTT